The sequence of this TCR beta chain was determined in a study of shared clonotypes between healthy human individuals. Study findings and constraints: Donor clonotype sharing was expected to depend on sequencing depth. What limited the represented genetic and exposure-history diversity was the small number of donors.

This table comes from immunoSEQ multiplex PCR, and its TCRdb copy is limited to in-frame clones, with some not included. The table shows 950,000 to 1,100,000 clones, with 60% to 80% occurring only once. Details on this clone: Its antigen is still unknown. Other DNA variants within this sample encode the same CDR3.

Germline V gene data show CDR1 as GTSNPN and CDR2 as SVGIG (reference sequence). V dropped 1 base and J dropped 5; count of bases not matched to a gene: 1. This CDR3 has 13 residues. This receptor was identified in a man aged 18 to 29 in good health. The chain carries TRBV30 and TRBJ2-2; TRBD1 agrees at 7 bases. Sequences were obtained from memory CD4+ T cells sorted from blood. Noted subset: CD45RA-negative fraction. CDR3 DNA sequence: TGTGCCTGGAGTGACAGGGGAACCGGGGAGCTGTTTTTT. The encoded protein is CAWSDRGTGELFF.